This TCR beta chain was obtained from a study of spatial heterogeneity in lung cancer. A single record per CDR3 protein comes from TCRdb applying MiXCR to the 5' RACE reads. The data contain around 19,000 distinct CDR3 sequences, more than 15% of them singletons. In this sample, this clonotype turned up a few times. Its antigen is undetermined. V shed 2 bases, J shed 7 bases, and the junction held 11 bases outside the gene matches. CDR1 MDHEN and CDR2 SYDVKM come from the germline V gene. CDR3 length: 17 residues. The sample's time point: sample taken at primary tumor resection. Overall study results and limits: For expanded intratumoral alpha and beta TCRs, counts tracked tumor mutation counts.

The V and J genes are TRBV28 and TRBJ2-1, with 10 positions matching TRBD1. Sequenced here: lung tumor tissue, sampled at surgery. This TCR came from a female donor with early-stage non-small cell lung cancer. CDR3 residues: CASSLPGTGEARNEQFF. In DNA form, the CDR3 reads TGTGCCAGCAGTTTACCCGGGACAGGGGAGGCGAGGAATGAGCAGTTCTTC. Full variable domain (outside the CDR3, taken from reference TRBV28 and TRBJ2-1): DVKVTQSSRYLVKRTGEKVFLECVQDMDHENMFWYRQDPGLGLRLIYFSYDVKMKEKGDIPEGYSVSREKKERFSLILESASTNQTSMYLCASSLPGTGEARNEQFFGPGTRLTVL.